Sequencing of this T cell receptor (beta chain) was carried out in a study of molecular identifiers for immune sequencing clone quantification. About the study: Sequencing covered four of five parts into which replicate RNA from approximately 22,000 or 94,000 naive CD8 cells was split.

TCRdb re-analysed the PCR reads in MiXCR, keeping a single row per CDR3 protein. The data contain under 800,000 distinct CDR3 sequences, 25% of them singletons. Per the germline V gene, CDR1 is MNHEY and CDR2 is SMNVEV (reference sequence). Trimming removed 2 bases from V and 4 bases from J; junction bases left unmatched: 3. There are 15 residues in the CDR3. With RNA at 10%, 30% or 50%, naive CD8 libraries came from roughly 20,000 to 1,000,000 sorted cells. Sorting isolated naive CD8 T cells as CD8+CD4-CCR7+CD45RA+ events. Sample: naive CD8+ T cells from blood, with Jurkat cell RNA spiked in. Subset defined: FACS-sorted CD8+CD4-CCR7+CD45RA+ naive T cells. The clonotype was recovered from a human donor in good health. Some libraries in this study had Jurkat cell RNA spiked in. The chain has TRBV27 and TRBJ2-3; 10 bases fit TRBD1. The CDR3 coding sequence is TGTGCCAGCAGTTTAATTGGGACAGGGGCAGATACGCAGTATTTT. Its protein is CASSLIGTGADTQYF.